A single sample gave rise to the 3 T cell receptor beta chains below, sequenced in a study of cytomegalovirus exposure and HLA in healthy donors. The PCR ran on 60 Vbeta and 13 Jbeta primers. The data were produced by immunoSEQ multiplex PCR, yet TCRdb's version contains in-frame clones alone and is incomplete. The data contain approximately 170,000 clones, 68% of them singletons. The material sequenced was PBMCs. The receptors here all came from a woman aged 40-49 years in good health and CMV-seropositive.

This chain connects TRBV5-4 to TRBJ2-5, with TRBD2 matching 9 bases. The V gene end was trimmed by 2 bases and the J gene end by 4 bases; junction bases not matched to a gene: 6. The CDR3 sequence is 15 residues long. Germline V lookup: CDR1 SGHNT, CDR2 YYREEE (reference sequence). Here the CDR3 DNA reads TGTGCCAGCAGCTTATTAGCGGGAGTAAGAGAGACCCAGTACTTC. Protein: CASSLLAGVRETQYF.

The chain carries TRBV21-1 and TRBJ2-5; the listed D gene, TRBD1, was not tested against the DNA. TRBV21-1 is annotated as a pseudogene. CDR3 size: 13 residues. This chain's CDR3 is CASSWDNQETQYF. CDR3 coding DNA: TGTGCCAGCAGCTGGGACAACCAAGAGACCCAGTACTTC.

The chain carries TRBV9 and TRBJ2-7, with TRBD2 identical over 8 bases. The V gene end was trimmed by 0 bases and the J gene end by 7 bases; junction bases not matched to a gene: 9. CDR3 size: 15 residues. The germline V gene has CDR1 SGDLS and CDR2 YYNGEE. In nucleotides, the CDR3 is TGTGCCAGCAGCGTAGTCGGGGGACTAGGGTCTGAGCAGTACTTC. It codes for CASSVVGGLGSEQYF.